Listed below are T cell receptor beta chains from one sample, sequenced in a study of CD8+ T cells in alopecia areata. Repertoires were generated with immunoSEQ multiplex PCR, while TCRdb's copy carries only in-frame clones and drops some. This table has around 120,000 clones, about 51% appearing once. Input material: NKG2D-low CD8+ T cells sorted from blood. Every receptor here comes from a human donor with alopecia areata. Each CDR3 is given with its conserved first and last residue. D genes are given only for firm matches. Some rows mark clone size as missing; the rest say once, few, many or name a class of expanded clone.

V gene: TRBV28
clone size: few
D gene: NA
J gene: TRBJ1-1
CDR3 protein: CASTPRQTGGEAFF
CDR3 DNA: TGTGCCAGCACCCCTCGACAGACGGGAGGGGAAGCTTTCTTT

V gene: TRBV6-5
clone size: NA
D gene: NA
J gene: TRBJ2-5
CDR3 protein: CASSRQPQETQYF
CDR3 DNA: TGTGCCAGCAGCCGACAGCCGCAAGAGACCCAGTACTTC

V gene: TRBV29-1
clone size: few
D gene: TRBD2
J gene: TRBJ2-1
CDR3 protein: CSASGRNNEQFF
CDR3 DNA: TGCAGCGCGTCCGGGAGGAACAATGAGCAGTTCTTC

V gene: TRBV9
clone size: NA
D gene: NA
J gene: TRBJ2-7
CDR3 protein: CASSVNPKYEQYF
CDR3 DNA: TGTGCCAGCAGCGTAAACCCTAAGTACGAGCAGTACTTC

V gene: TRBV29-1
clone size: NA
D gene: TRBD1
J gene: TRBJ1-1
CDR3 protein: CSANRGETEAFF
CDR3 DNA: TGCAGTGCAAACAGGGGAGAGACTGAAGCTTTCTTT

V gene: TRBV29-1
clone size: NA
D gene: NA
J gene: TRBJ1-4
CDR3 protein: CSVGGSEGEKLFF
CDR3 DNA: TGCAGCGTTGGGGGCTCCGAGGGGGAAAAGCTGTTTTTT

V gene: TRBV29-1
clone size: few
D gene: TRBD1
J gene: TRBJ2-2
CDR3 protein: CSVAGTGIAGELFF
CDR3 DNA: TGCAGCGTCGCCGGGACAGGGATCGCCGGGGAGCTGTTTTTT

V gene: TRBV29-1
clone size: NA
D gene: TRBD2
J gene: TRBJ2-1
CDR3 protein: CSVGSEREDYNEQFF
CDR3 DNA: TGCAGCGTTGGCTCCGAGCGGGAGGACTACAATGAGCAGTTCTTC

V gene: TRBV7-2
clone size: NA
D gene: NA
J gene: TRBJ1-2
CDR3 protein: CASSLVGEGGYTF
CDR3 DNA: TGTGCCAGCAGCTTAGTGGGGGAAGGAGGCTACACCTTC

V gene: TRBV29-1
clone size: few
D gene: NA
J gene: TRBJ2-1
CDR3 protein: CSVPVPLGNEQFF
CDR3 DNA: TGCAGCGTTCCCGTCCCTTTAGGAAATGAGCAGTTCTTC

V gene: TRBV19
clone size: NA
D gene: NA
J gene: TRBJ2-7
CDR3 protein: CASSNPGPAFEQYF
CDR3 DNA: TGTGCCAGTAGTAACCCGGGACCTGCGTTCGAGCAGTACTTC

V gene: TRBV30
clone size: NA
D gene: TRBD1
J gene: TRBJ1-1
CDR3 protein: CAWSVGDRVTEAFF
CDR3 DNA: TGTGCCTGGAGTGTGGGGGACAGGGTCACTGAAGCTTTCTTT

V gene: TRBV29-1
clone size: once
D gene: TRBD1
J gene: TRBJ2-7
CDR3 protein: CSAEDRGAYEQYF
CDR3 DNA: TGCAGCGCTGAGGACAGGGGGGCTTACGAGCAGTACTTC

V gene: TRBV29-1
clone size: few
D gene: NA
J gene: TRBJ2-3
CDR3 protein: CSVAGDTQYF
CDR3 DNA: TGCAGCGTTGCGGGAGATACGCAGTATTTT

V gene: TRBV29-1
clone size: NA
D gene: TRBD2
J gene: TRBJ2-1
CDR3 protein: CSVEEGLAGGPEQFF
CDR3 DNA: TGCAGCGTTGAAGAAGGACTAGCGGGAGGACCTGAGCAGTTCTTC

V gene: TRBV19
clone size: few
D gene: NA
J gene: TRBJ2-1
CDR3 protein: CASSRGGEYNEQFF
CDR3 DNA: TGTGCCAGTAGCCGAGGCGGGGAATACAATGAGCAGTTCTTC

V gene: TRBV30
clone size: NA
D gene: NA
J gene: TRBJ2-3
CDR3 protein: CAWESLHYTQYF
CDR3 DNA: TGTGCCTGGGAAAGCCTACACTATACGCAGTATTTT

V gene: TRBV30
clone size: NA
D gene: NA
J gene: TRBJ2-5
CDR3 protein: CAWSRPGETQETQYF
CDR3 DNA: TGTGCCTGGAGTCGTCCAGGGGAAACCCAAGAGACCCAGTACTTC

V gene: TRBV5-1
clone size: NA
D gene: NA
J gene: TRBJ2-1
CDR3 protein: CASSSYPEDNEQFF
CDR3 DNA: TGCGCCAGCAGCTCTTACCCGGAGGACAATGAGCAGTTCTTC

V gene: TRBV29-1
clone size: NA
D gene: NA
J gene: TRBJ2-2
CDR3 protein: CSVVTGTGELFF
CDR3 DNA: TGCAGCGTCGTTACTGGTACCGGGGAGCTGTTTTTT

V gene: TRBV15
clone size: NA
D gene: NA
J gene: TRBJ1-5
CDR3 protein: CATSRDLGVQPQHF
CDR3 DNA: TGTGCCACCAGCAGAGATTTAGGGGTCCAGCCCCAGCATTTT

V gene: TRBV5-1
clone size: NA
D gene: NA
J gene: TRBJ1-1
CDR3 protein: CASSFTGNSEAFF
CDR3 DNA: TGCGCCAGCAGCTTTACAGGGAACTCTGAAGCTTTCTTT

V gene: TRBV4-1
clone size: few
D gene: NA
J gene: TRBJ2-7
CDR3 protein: CASSQGRGSSYEQYF
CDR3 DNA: TGCGCCAGCAGCCAAGGGAGGGGATCCTCCTACGAGCAGTACTTC

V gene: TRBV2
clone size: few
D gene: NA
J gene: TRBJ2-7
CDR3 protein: CASSEIEVEQYF
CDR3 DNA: TGTGCCAGCAGTGAAATTGAGGTCGAGCAGTACTTC

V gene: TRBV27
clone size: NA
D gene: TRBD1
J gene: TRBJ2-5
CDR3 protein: CASRDRGETQYF
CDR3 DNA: TGTGCCAGCAGAGACAGGGGAGAGACCCAGTACTTC

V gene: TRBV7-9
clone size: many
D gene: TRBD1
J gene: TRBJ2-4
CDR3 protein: CASRRTGDQNF
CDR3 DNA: TGTGCCAGCAGAAGGACAGGGGACCAGAACTTC

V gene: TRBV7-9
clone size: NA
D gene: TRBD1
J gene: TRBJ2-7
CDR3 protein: CASADADRGEQYF
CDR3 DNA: TGTGCCAGCGCAGACGCCGACAGGGGCGAGCAGTACTTC

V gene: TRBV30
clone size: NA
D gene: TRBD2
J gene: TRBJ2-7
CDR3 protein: CAWGLEGEQYF
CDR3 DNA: TGTGCCTGGGGACTAGAGGGAGAGCAGTACTTC

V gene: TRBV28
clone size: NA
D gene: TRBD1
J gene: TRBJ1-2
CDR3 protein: CASSPGQGFYGYTF
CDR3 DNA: TGTGCCAGCAGTCCGGGACAGGGGTTCTATGGCTACACCTTC

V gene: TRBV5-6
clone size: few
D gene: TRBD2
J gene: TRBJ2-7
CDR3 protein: CASSPPSGRRDEQYF
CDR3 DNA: TGTGCCAGCAGCCCTCCTAGCGGGAGACGTGACGAGCAGTACTTC

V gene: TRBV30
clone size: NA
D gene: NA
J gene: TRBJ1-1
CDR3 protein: CAWTPGRTEAFF
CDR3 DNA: TGTGCCTGGACCCCGGGGAGGACTGAAGCTTTCTTT

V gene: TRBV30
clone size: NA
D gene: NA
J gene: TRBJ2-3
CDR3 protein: CAWAGERTDTQYF
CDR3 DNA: TGTGCCTGGGCAGGGGAACGCACAGATACGCAGTATTTT

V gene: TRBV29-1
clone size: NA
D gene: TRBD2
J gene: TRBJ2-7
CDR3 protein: CSVARGGEQYF
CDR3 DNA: TGCAGCGTTGCGCGGGGGGGCGAGCAGTACTTC

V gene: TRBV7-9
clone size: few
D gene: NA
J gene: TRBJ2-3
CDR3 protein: CASTSPRGLAQYF
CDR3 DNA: TGTGCCAGCACCTCACCCCGAGGTCTTGCGCAGTATTTT

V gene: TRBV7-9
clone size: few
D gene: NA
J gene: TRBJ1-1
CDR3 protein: CASSPSEYTEAFF
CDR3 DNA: TGTGCCAGCAGTCCTTCGGAGTACACTGAAGCTTTCTTT

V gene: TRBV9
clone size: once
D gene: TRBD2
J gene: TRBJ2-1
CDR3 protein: CASSVGDSGLYNEQFF
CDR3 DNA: TGTGCCAGCAGCGTAGGTGATAGCGGGCTATACAATGAGCAGTTCTTC

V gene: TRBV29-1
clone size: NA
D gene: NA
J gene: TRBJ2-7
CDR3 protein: CSVAAVGQGGFDYEQYF
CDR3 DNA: TGCAGCGTGGCAGCCGTTGGGCAGGGGGGATTCGACTACGAGCAGTACTTC

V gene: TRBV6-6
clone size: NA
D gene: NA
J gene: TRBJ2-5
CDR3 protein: CASVGRARETQYF
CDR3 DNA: TGTGCCAGTGTAGGACGGGCACGGGAGACCCAGTACTTC

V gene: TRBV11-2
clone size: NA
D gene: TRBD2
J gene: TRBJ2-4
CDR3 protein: CASSLGREGLAKNIQYF
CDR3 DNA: TGTGCCAGCAGCTTAGGAAGGGAGGGTCTAGCCAAAAACATTCAGTACTTC

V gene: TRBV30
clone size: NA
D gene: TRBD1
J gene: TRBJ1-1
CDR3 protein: CAWITTGVEAFF
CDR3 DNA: TGTGCCTGGATTACCACAGGGGTTGAAGCTTTCTTT

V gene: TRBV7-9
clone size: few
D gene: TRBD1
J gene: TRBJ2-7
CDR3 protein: CASSRTGLGYEQYF
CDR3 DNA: TGTGCCAGCAGTCGGACAGGCTTAGGCTACGAGCAGTACTTC

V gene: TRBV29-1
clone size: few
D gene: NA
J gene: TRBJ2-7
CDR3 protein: CSVEVSAYEQYF
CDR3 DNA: TGCAGCGTTGAGGTTAGCGCCTACGAGCAGTACTTC

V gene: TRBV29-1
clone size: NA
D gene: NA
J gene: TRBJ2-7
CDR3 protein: CSVGDWVGEQYF
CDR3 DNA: TGCAGCGTGGGGGATTGGGTAGGCGAGCAGTACTTC

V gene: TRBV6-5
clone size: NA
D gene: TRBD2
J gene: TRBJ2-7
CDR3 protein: CASSYSTSGNSYEQYF
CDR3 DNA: TGTGCCAGCAGTTACTCAACTAGCGGGAACTCCTACGAGCAGTACTTC

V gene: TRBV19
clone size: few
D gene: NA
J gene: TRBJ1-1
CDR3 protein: CASSMGVGTEAFF
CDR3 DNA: TGTGCCAGTAGTATGGGGGTAGGCACTGAAGCTTTCTTT

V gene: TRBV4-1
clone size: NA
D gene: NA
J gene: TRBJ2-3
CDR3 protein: CASSQIGEDTQYF
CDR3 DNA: TGCGCCAGCAGCCAAATAGGGGAGGATACGCAGTATTTT

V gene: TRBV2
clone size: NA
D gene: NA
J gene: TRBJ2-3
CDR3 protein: CASNTQYF
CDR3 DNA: TGTGCCAGCAATACGCAGTATTTT

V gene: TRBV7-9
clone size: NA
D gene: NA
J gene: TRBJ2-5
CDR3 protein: CASSLDQETQYF
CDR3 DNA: TGTGCCAGCAGCTTAGACCAAGAGACCCAGTACTTC

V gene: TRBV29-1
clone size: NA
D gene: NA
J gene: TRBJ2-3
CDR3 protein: CSVEKDGLAVADTQYF
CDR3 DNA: TGCAGCGTTGAGAAGGACGGACTCGCGGTAGCAGATACGCAGTATTTT

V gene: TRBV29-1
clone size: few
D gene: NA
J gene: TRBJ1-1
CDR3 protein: CSVVRDTEAFF
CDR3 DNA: TGCAGCGTTGTAAGGGACACTGAAGCTTTCTTT

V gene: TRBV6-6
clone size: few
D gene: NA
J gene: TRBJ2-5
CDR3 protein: CASTLRTPTEETQYF
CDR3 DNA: TGTGCCAGCACCCTCCGGACGCCGACAGAGGAGACCCAGTACTTC

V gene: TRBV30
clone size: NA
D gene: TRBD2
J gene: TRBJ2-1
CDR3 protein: CAWSVLSGGAHNEQFF
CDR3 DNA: TGTGCCTGGAGTGTCCTTAGCGGGGGGGCCCACAATGAGCAGTTCTTC

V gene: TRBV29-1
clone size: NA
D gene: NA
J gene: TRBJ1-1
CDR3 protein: CSVERVEGRTEAFF
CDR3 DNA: TGCAGCGTTGAAAGAGTGGAGGGGCGAACTGAAGCTTTCTTT

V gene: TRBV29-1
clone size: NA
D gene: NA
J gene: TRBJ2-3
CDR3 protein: CSVYSDTQYF
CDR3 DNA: TGCAGCGTTTATTCGGATACGCAGTATTTT

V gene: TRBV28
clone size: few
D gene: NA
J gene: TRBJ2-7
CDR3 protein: CASSPGRSPYEQYF
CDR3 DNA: TGTGCCAGCAGTCCAGGACGGAGCCCCTACGAGCAGTACTTC